This T cell receptor beta chain was recovered during a study of neoadjuvant nivolumab and ipilimumab in lung cancer. Study-wide results and limits: TCR richness and clonality were higher in tumors than adjacent uninvolved lung.

Comments on this clone: What it binds is not known. Different DNA sequences within this sample yield the same CDR3.

This CDR3 has 15 amino acids. J gave up 3 bases and V 6 bases, and 3 bases lay outside the gene matches. Germline V gives CDR1 KGHSH, CDR2 LQKENI. The data were produced by immunoSEQ multiplex PCR, yet TCRdb's version contains in-frame clones alone and is incomplete. The sample includes approximately 30,000 clones, over 75% of them seen just once. The chain combines TRBV18 with TRBJ1-5; TRBD1 matches at 12 bases. This specimen was peripheral blood, taken after neoadjuvant nivolumab, alone or with ipilimumab, at or shortly before surgery. This receptor was taken from an adult with non-small cell lung cancer. CDR3 in amino acids: CASSPGQGANQPQHF. The CDR3, as DNA: TGTGCCAGCTCCCCGGGACAGGGGGCCAATCAGCCCCAGCATTTT.